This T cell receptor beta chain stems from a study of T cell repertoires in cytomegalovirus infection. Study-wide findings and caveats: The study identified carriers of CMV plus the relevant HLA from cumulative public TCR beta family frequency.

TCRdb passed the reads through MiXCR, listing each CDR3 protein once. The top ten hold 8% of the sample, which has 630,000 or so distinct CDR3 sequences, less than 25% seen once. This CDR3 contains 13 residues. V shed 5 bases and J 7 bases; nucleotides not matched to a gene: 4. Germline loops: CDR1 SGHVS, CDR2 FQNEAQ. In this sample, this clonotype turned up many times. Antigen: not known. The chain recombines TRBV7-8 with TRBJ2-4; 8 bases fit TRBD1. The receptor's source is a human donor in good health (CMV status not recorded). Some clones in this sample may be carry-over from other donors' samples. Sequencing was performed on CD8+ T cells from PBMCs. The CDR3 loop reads CASSTTGANIQYF. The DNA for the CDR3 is TGTGCCAGCAGCACGACAGGGGCGAACATTCAGTACTTC.